Listed here are 24 T cell receptor beta chains from one sample, sequenced in a study of spatial heterogeneity in lung cancer. Regarding the study as a whole: It was found that expanded intratumoral alpha and beta TCR counts tracked tumor mutation counts.

For these receptors, no antigen is known. TCRdb re-called the 5' RACE reads through MiXCR, storing one row per CDR3 protein. Found here are some 14,000 distinct CDR3 sequences, roughly 3.3% of them singletons; the top ten hold roughly 17%. Regarding time point: sample taken at primary tumor resection. This sample comprised lung tumor tissue, obtained at surgery. The receptors come from a male donor with early-stage non-small cell lung cancer.

In this sample, this clonotype turned up once. A single base separates this from a much larger clone, so it may be a read error. The chain couples TRBV18 to TRBJ1-4; D is possibly TRBD1 (6 bases). This CDR3 spans 12 amino acids. Germline V gene lookup returns CDR1 KGHSH and CDR2 LQKENI. The germline V and J ends were trimmed by 6 bases and 14 bases, with 16 bases remaining between them. CDR3 protein: CASSSGTFELFF. DNA for the CDR3: TGTGCCAGCTCGTCTGGGACATTCGAGCTGTTTTTT.

In its sample, this clonotype was seen many times. The V gene is TRBV7-9, the J gene TRBJ2-7; D may be TRBD1 (6 bases). Germline V CDR1 and CDR2: SEHNR, FQNEAQ (reference sequence). The CDR3 has 15 residues. The V and J ends lost 1 base and 1 base respectively, with 11 bases between them. CDR3: CASSLVRGQSYEQYF. CDR3 coding DNA: TGTGCCAGCAGCTTAGTTCGTGGACAGTCCTACGAGCAGTACTTC.

The sample holds many counts of this clonotype. The V call is TRBV7-9, the J call TRBJ2-5; 9 bases align to TRBD2. Germline V lookup: CDR1 SEHNR, CDR2 FQNEAQ (reference sequence). The CDR3 contains 12 residues. The CDR3 region has the DNA TGTGCTAGCGGGGGCAGAAAAGAGACCCAGTACTTC. Protein sequence: CASGGRKETQYF.

This clonotype has at least ten counts. The J gene is TRBJ2-3, the V gene TRBV7-2, with 7 bases that match TRBD1. The CDR3 is 15 amino acids. Trimming took 4 bases from V and 0 from J; bases not matched to a gene: 4. Germline loops: CDR1 SGHTA, CDR2 FQGNSA. The CDR3 bases are TGTGCCAGCAGCTATCGGACAGGTAGCACAGATACGCAGTATTTT. This gives the protein CASSYRTGSTDTQYF.

At least ten counts were recorded for this clonotype. This chain links TRBV11-2 with TRBJ1-6, with TRBD1 as a possible D gene (6 bases). Trimming cost V 3 bases and J 8 bases, with 14 bases left between them. The CDR3 has 15 amino acids. Germline V gives CDR1 SGHAT, CDR2 FQNNGV. In DNA form, the CDR3 reads TGTGCCAGCAGCTTCCTAGGGGGGAGTGATTCACCCCTCCACTTT. Translated, it gives CASSFLGGSDSPLHF.

This clonotype has at least ten counts. The chain uses TRBV27 and TRBJ2-7; possibly TRBD1 or TRBD2 for D (5 bases each). The CDR3 extends over 13 amino acids. Germline lookup yields CDR1 MNHEY and CDR2 SMNVEV (reference sequence). The V and J ends lost 2 bases and 9 bases respectively, with 14 bases between them. The CDR3 DNA follows: TGTGCCAGCAGTTTAAGGACTGGCACAGGGCAGTACTTC. Translated, it gives CASSLRTGTGQYF.

On this clonotype: A read error may explain this, as a much larger clone is one base away. J is TRBJ2-2 and V is TRBV7-2; weak D call: TRBD2 (5 bases). The CDR3 has 15 amino acids. The germline gives CDR1 SGHTA, CDR2 FQGNSA. The CDR3, as DNA: TGTGCCAGCAGCTCCTATAGCGCGAACACCGGGGAGCTGTCTTTT. Protein sequence: CASSSYSANTGELSF.

This clonotype was found many times. This chain joins TRBV7-8 and TRBJ2-7, with D possibly matching TRBD2 (6 bases). The CDR3 has 13 residues. Trimming took 8 bases from V and 2 from J, leaving 13 bases between them. Germline loops: CDR1 SGHVS, CDR2 FQNEAQ. The CDR3 here is CASARGITYEQYF. The DNA for the CDR3 is TGTGCCAGCGCCCGGGGGATCACCTACGAGCAGTACTTC.

Turning to this clonotype: A much larger clone differs from this one at a single base, so this may be a read error. The gene calls are TRBV27 and TRBJ2-1, with D possibly TRBD1 on 5 matching bases. The CDR3 is 13 residues long. The germline V gene has CDR1 MNHEY and CDR2 SMNVEV (reference sequence). Here the CDR3 reads CASWTPAYNKQFF. The CDR3 DNA follows: TGTGCCAGCTGGACACCCGCCTACAATAAGCAGTTCTTC.

This clonotype is labeled as medium-sized. V is TRBV20-1 and J is TRBJ2-3; the D is unclear. The CDR3 runs to 13 residues. Germline-derived CDR1 and CDR2 are DFQATT and SNEGSKA (reference sequence). V lost 3 bases to trimming and J lost 2 bases, with 9 bases between them. The CDR3 sequence: CSASGQNTDTQYF. In nucleotides, the CDR3 is TGCAGTGCTAGTGGTCAGAACACAGATACGCAGTATTTT.

The rearrangement links TRBV28 to TRBJ2-3; 10 bases map to TRBD1. V dropped 3 bases and J dropped 2; count of bases not matched to a gene: 5. Per germline, CDR1 MDHEN and CDR2 SYDVKM. The CDR3 runs 16 residues. The CDR3 bases are TGTGCCAGCAGTTTCCCGGGACAGGGGCCCACAGATACGCAGTATTTT. Translating it yields CASSFPGQGPTDTQYF. Filled out from reference TRBV28 and TRBJ2-3, the complete variable domain reads DVKVTQSSRYLVKRTGEKVFLECVQDMDHENMFWYRQDPGLGLRLIYFSYDVKMKEKGDIPEGYSVSREKKERFSLILESASTNQTSMYLCASSFPGQGPTDTQYFGPGTRLTVL.

This clonotype was seen ten or more times. The chain joins TRBV6-6 to TRBJ1-5; no clear D. Germline-derived CDR1 and CDR2 are MNHNY and SVGAGI (reference sequence). This CDR3 contains 13 residues. V gave up 7 bases and J gave up 0 bases, with 7 bases separating them. The chain's CDR3 is CASTRVSNQPQHF. The CDR3 DNA reads as TGTGCCAGCACGAGAGTTAGCAATCAGCCCCAGCATTTT.

In its sample, this clonotype was seen many times. CDR3 nucleotides: TGTGCCAGCAGCTTGAGGAGATATGAAGCTTTCTTT. This translates into CASSLRRYEAFF. This chain joins TRBV5-6 and TRBJ1-1; no clear D gene. Germline CDR1 reads SGHDT; CDR2 reads YYEEEE. The V gene lost 1 base and the J gene lost 7 bases, with 8 bases spanning the gap. The CDR3 has 12 residues.

This clonotype is termed medium-sized. The rearrangement links TRBV6-6 to TRBJ2-7; 8 bases match TRBD1. The germline CDR1 and CDR2 sequences are MNHNY and SVGAGI (reference sequence). The trim removed 2 bases at V and 2 bases at J, leaving 5 bases unmatched. The length of the CDR3 is 15 residues. The CDR3 DNA is TGTGCCAGCAGTTACGGGCAGGGGGCAGCCTACGAGCAGTACTTC. Protein: CASSYGQGAAYEQYF.

The sample holds many counts of this clonotype. This chain links TRBV12-3 or TRBV12-4 with TRBJ2-2, with TRBD1 identical over 7 bases. The ends lost 2 bases at V and 6 bases at J; junction bases unmatched: 6. CDR3 length: 15 amino acids. This CDR3 is CASSLRSQGAGELFF. The CDR3 nucleotides are TGTGCCAGCAGTTTACGCAGTCAGGGGGCCGGGGAGCTGTTTTTT.

The table lists this clonotype with many counts. This chain uses TRBV28 with TRBJ2-1, with unresolved D. Germline CDR1 MDHEN, CDR2 SYDVKM. Between the trimmed V and J ends, which lost 7 bases and 2 bases, there was a span of 15 bases. The CDR3 runs 15 residues. CDR3 in amino acids: CASTASLLAYNEQFF. In nucleotides, the CDR3 is TGTGCCAGCACGGCCAGCTTACTTGCCTACAATGAGCAGTTCTTC.

This clonotype rates as medium-sized. CDR3 bases: TGTGCCAGCAGCCCGGGACAGGGGTACGAGCAGTACTTC. It yields the protein CASSPGQGYEQYF. The chain uses TRBV3-1 and TRBJ2-7; 10 nucleotides match TRBD1. The CDR3 is 13 residues long. The V segment lost 4 bases and the J segment 4 bases; nucleotides outside the gene matches: 1. The germline CDR1 and CDR2 sequences are LGHDT and YNNKEL (reference sequence).

This clonotype has at least ten counts. The CDR3 protein is CSVSGQGNNQPQHF. The CDR3 DNA sequence: TGCAGTGTCTCGGGACAGGGTAACAATCAGCCCCAGCATTTT. The V and J genes are TRBV20-1 and TRBJ1-5; 9 bases fit TRBD1. There are 14 residues in the CDR3. Trimming cost V 7 bases and J 3 bases; bases outside gene matches: 7. From germline, CDR1 is DFQATT and CDR2 SNEGSKA (reference sequence).

This clonotype came up many times. The chain couples TRBV4-1 to TRBJ1-2; TRBD1 agrees at 8 bases. In germline, CDR1 is MGHRA, CDR2 YSYEKL. The V gene end was trimmed by 2 bases and the J gene end by 0 bases; junction bases not matched to a gene: 5. CDR3 length: 16 amino acids. CDR3 nucleotide sequence: TGCGCCAGCAGCCAACCCGGGACAGGCACTAACTATGGCTACACCTTC. Its protein is CASSQPGTGTNYGYTF.

In its sample, this clonotype was seen many times. The chain combines TRBV7-6 with TRBJ1-6; possibly TRBD1 for D (6 bases). The CDR3 loop spans 15 amino acids. V was clipped by 1 base and J by 6 bases, with 10 bases between them. In germline, CDR1 is SGHVS, CDR2 FNYEAQ. The CDR3 sequence: CASSLETGANSPLHF. As DNA, the CDR3 is TGTGCCAGCAGCTTAGAGACGGGGGCTAATTCACCCCTCCACTTT.

This clonotype was observed many times. This rearrangement joins TRBV29-1 to TRBJ1-3; perhaps TRBD1 as D (6 bases). The CDR3 contains 13 residues. The germline gives CDR1 SQVTM, CDR2 ANQGSEA. Trimming left V 5 bases short and J 2 bases short, with 10 bases between. DNA for the CDR3: TGCAGCGTTAGCAGGGGAGCTGGAAACACCATATATTTT. The encoded protein is CSVSRGAGNTIYF.

Ten or more counts support this clonotype. The J gene is TRBJ2-7, the V gene TRBV6-5, with a possible D match to TRBD1 (6 bases). The V gene's germline CDR1 is MNHEY and CDR2 SVGAGI. The CDR3 is made up of 16 amino acids. Deletions cut 2 bases from V and 1 base from J, with 15 bases between. This CDR3 is CASSYGHRVGSYEQYF. The CDR3 DNA reads TGTGCCAGCAGTTACGGTCACAGGGTGGGGTCCTACGAGCAGTACTTC.

At least ten counts were recorded for this clonotype. The chain joins TRBV27 to TRBJ1-4; 7 nucleotides match TRBD1. This CDR3 comprises 15 residues. Germline-derived CDR1 and CDR2 are MNHEY and SMNVEV (reference sequence). V shed 4 bases and J 8 bases; nucleotides not matched to a gene: 10. CDR3: CASSSFGQVGEKLFF. In nucleotides, the CDR3 is TGTGCCAGCAGTTCTTTTGGACAGGTGGGGGAAAAACTGTTTTTT.

This clonotype was counted between two and nine times. This sequence joins TRBV20-1 and TRBJ1-2; D possibly corresponds to TRBD1 (5 bases). CDR3 length: 10 residues. Germline loops: CDR1 DFQATT, CDR2 SNEGSKA (reference sequence). CDR3 protein: CRGGNYGYTF. The CDR3 DNA reads as TGCAGGGGGGGGAACTATGGCTACACCTTC.